This record looks at one T cell receptor (beta chain) sequence and its context. Its recognized antigen is unknown. This sample was included in a study of monozygotic twins with inflammatory bowel disease (dated by TCRdb to about 2019). In terms of the full investigation: In total, approximately 30 monozygotic twin pairs made up the full study: 19 Danish pairs, all IBD-discordant, plus nine German pairs, of which four were IBD-concordant and five were IBD-discordant. The search for disease-associated traits relied mainly on comparing IBD patients with their genetically identical healthy co-twins within discordant pairs. Each individual had, on average, about 151 000 unique TCRalpha sequences and 181 000 unique TCRbeta sequences available for analysis.

The paper as a whole reports these results and caveats: Because patients received different immunosuppressive treatments, the repertoires may have picked up extra background noise and variability between individuals. Compared with healthy twins, IBD patients had fewer clonotypes in common with other individuals, a difference most pronounced in patients showing signs of disease activity. Different T cell subtypes could not be distinguished in the analysis. Repertoire similarity did not differ between concordant and discordant twins, possibly due to limited statistical power. No single strong signal or clonotype linked to IBD turned up in the results, so the idea that one exists was not supported. Measured by the inverse Simpson index, TCRbeta repertoire diversity was lower in IBD patients than in their healthy co-twins.

From each donor, an approximately 2.5 ml peripheral blood sample was collected into PAXgene tubes and stored at -80 degrees C. Without any T cell sorting, total RNA was extracted from whole blood using the PAXgene blood miRNA kit on an automated QIAcube. Peripheral blood from monozygotic twin pairs who were concordant or discordant for inflammatory bowel disease underwent deep TCRalpha and TCRbeta repertoire profiling using unique molecular barcoding. Smoking habits were recorded for all twin pairs, and individuals were classified as current, former or never smokers. Libraries were prepared through 5' RACE. The input for every TCR library was roughly 3,200 ng of total RNA. cDNA was synthesized with SMARTScribe reverse transcriptase in eight separate reactions per sample. Unique molecular identifiers containing a 6-nucleotide sample barcode were introduced through template switching during cDNA synthesis. TCRalpha and TCRbeta cDNA was amplified in two nested PCRs of about 17 and 10 cycles, and bead purification was carried out after each PCR. Before amplification, the cDNA was treated with uracil DNA-glycosylase and purified using the QIAquick PCR purification kit. In the second PCR, Illumina TruSeq-compatible adapters and sample-specific barcodes were added. Library quality and concentration were checked on TapeStation and Qubit, and libraries were pooled at approximately 5 ng each. Sequencing of pooled libraries was carried out on an Illumina HiSeq2500 single-index Rapid Run using 2 x 100 bp reads and custom sequencing primers. The study's own analysis went as follows. MiGEC version 1.2.6 was used for UMI-based consensus assembly to correct PCR and sequencing errors. MiXCR version 2.1.1 was used for V(D)J alignment, clonotype assembly and CDR3 extraction. To normalise gene usage, clonotype sharing and MAIT/NKT TCR abundance, the analysis used the top 1000, 10 000 and 20 000 clonotypes per sample. Diversity was computed as the inverse Simpson index with the vegan R package after downsampling to 27 000 UMIs. Statistical testing used paired Mann-Whitney U tests on the discordant twin pairs and applied Benjamini-Hochberg correction for multiple testing. Once TCRdb had reprocessed the reads, it stored one entry per CDR3 protein sequence and supplied no DNA. What appears here as the V and J calls and clone size reflects TCRdb's work, not the paper's. This sample's table carries 300,000 to 450,000 distinct CDR3 sequences. Of the sample, 2.6% is held by the ten largest clones.

CDR1 and CDR2, per the germline V gene, are MDHEN and SYDVKM. Including cysteine and phenylalanine, the CDR3 has 13 amino acids. No DNA is given. The sequence is built from TRBV28 and TRBJ2-5; there is no DNA to check the TCRdb D call of TRBD2. The receptor was isolated from a human donor with ulcerative colitis or Crohn's disease, or a healthy co-twin of an affected twin (not recorded which). The sequenced material came from blood. The CDR3: CASSFRDSRGSFF.